Below, one T cell receptor beta chain is given with its context. V dropped 2 bases and J dropped 6 bases, with 11 bases sitting between them. Germline V gives CDR1 SGHDT, CDR2 YYEEEE. The CDR3 has 13 amino acids. Per the original methods: Amplifying reference gene primers gave estimates of nucleated cell counts. Here immunoSEQ multiplex PCR was the method, and the copy in TCRdb shows in-frame clones only, minus some. The D gene and trimming were derived from the DNA, and the V and J assignments and clone size from that table. The sample shows roughly 380,000 clones, more than 85% of them seen only once. Grouping used clinical history reported by participants in a survey and questionnaire. Each recovered donor of Cohort 3 presented with two negative PCRs, clearance, or symptom resolution. The data belong to a study of blood T cell repertoires in COVID-19. About the research overall: Both acute and convalescent COVID-19 samples were obtained from the United States, Italy and Spain.

The TCR sequence derives from a woman in her thirties who had recovered from COVID-19. Material for sequencing was PBMCs or T cells enriched from blood (not recorded which). This chain links TRBV5-6 with TRBJ1-1, with no clear D. CDR3 bases: TGTGCCAGCAGCTTCCTAATTTTGCCTGAAGCTTTCTTT. This translates into CASSFLILPEAFF.